What follows are 12 T cell receptor beta chains derived from one specimen sequenced in a study of blood T cell repertoires in COVID-19. Profiling relied on immunoSEQ multiplex PCR, and the TCRdb table lists in-frame clones only, not all of them. There are approximately 220,000 clones in the sample; just under 85% occur only once, and approximately 1.2% lies in the top ten. What was sequenced was PBMCs or T cells enriched from blood (not recorded which). These receptor sequences come from a woman between 35 and 50 years old with acute COVID-19.

The chain links TRBV19 to TRBJ2-7; maybe TRBD1 (6 bases). This CDR3 comprises 13 residues. V lost 3 bases and J lost 3, with 9 bases in between. Germline V CDR1 and CDR2: LNHDA, SQIVND (reference sequence). This CDR3 is CASSIGTIYEQYF. The CDR3, as DNA: TGTGCCAGTAGTATCGGGACAATCTACGAGCAGTACTTC.

The rearrangement joins TRBV11-2 to TRBJ1-1; D call uncertain. V was cut by 5 bases and J by 2 bases, with 21 bases left in between. Germline lookup yields CDR1 SGHAT and CDR2 FQNNGV. This CDR3 region has 17 residues. CDR3 protein: CASSPKRLSSSNTEAFF. The CDR3 region has the DNA TGTGCCAGCAGCCCTAAGCGGCTGTCCAGTTCTAACACTGAAGCTTTCTTT. Filled out from reference TRBV11-2 and TRBJ1-1, the complete variable domain reads EAGVAQSPRYKIIEKRQSVAFWCNPISGHATLYWYQQILGQGPKLLIQFQNNGVVDDSQLPKDRFSAERLKGVDSTLKIQPAKLEDSAVYLCASSPKRLSSSNTEAFFGQGTRLTVV.

The genes are TRBV5-8 and TRBJ2-2, with 8 bases fitting TRBD1. The CDR3 length is 16 residues. Trimming removed 4 bases from V and 3 bases from J; junction bases left unmatched: 8. CDR1 and CDR2 (germline): SGHTS, YDEGEE. For the CDR3, the DNA is TGTGCCAGCAGCCGGAATCAGGGACAGGACACCGGGGAGCTGTTTTTT. This encodes CASSRNQGQDTGELFF. Full variable domain (remainder filled in from reference TRBV5-8 and TRBJ2-2): EAGVTQSPTHLIKTRGQQATLRCSPISGHTSVYWYQQALGLGLQFLLWYDEGEERNRGNFPPRFSGRQFPNYSSELNVNALELEDSALYLCASSRNQGQDTGELFFGEGSRLTVL.

V and J are TRBV5-1 and TRBJ2-3; D call uncertain. CDR1 and CDR2 (germline): SGHRS, YFSETQ. V gave up 0 bases and J gave up 6 bases, with 8 bases separating them. This CDR3 is built from 13 residues. CDR3 sequence: CASSLGEADTQYF. The CDR3 bases are TGCGCCAGCAGCTTGGGCGAGGCGGATACGCAGTATTTT.

This clone was recorded a few times. V is TRBV4-3 and J is TRBJ2-3; D may be TRBD2 (7 bases). Trimming took 0 bases from V and 3 from J, leaving 10 bases between them. This CDR3 is 15 amino acids long. Germline assignment: CDR1 LGHNA and CDR2 YSLEER. The CDR3 nucleotides are TGCGCCAGCAGCCAAGAAGGGGGGGGAACAGATACGCAGTATTTT. Translated, it gives CASSQEGGGTDTQYF.

The chain joins TRBV6-5 to TRBJ1-6, with D uncertain. Trimming stripped 1 base from V and 5 bases from J, with 9 bases between. Germline assignment: CDR1 MNHEY and CDR2 SVGAGI. The CDR3 has 15 amino acids. In DNA form, the CDR3 reads TGTGCCAGCAGTTACTATGAGCCACATAATTCACCCCTCCACTTT. Protein product: CASSYYEPHNSPLHF.

The J gene is TRBJ1-2, the V gene TRBV5-1; D gene ambiguous. Trimming stripped 1 base from V and 8 bases from J, with 12 bases between. This CDR3 has 13 residues. CDR1 is SGHRS, CDR2 YFSETQ, per germline. The CDR3 loop is CASSLFGLDGYTF. The CDR3 DNA reads TGCGCCAGCAGCTTGTTTGGACTTGACGGCTACACCTTC.

On this clone: At the DNA level, this CDR3 is encoded by other sequences in the same sample as well. The gene calls are TRBV10-1 and TRBJ1-1, with TRBD1 matching over 8 bases. V dropped 6 bases and J dropped 1; count of bases not matched to a gene: 4. Looked up from germline, CDR1 is WNHNN and CDR2 is SYGVQD (reference sequence). The CDR3 has 14 amino acids. The CDR3 nucleotides read TGCGCCAGCAGCCCGGGACAGGCGAACACTGAAGCTTTCTTT. Its protein is CASSPGQANTEAFF.

The chain couples TRBV19 to TRBJ1-5; maybe TRBD1 (5 bases). CDR3 length equals 13 residues. Germline CDR1 and CDR2: LNHDA and SQIVND (reference sequence). Deletions cut 0 bases from V and 9 bases from J, with 9 bases between. In nucleotides, the CDR3 is TGTGCCAGTAGTATAGACATGGGGGGGCCCCAGCATTTT. It translates to CASSIDMGGPQHF. The full variable domain, in which reference TRBV19 and TRBJ1-5 provide the parts outside the CDR3, is DGGITQSPKYLFRKEGQNVTLSCEQNLNHDAMYWYRQDPGQGLRLIYYSQIVNDFQKGDIAEGYSVSREKKESFPLTVTSAQKNPTAFYLCASSIDMGGPQHFGDGTRLSIL.

V gene TRBV13 combines with J gene TRBJ2-7, with 10 nucleotides matching TRBD2. Germline lookup yields CDR1 PRHDT and CDR2 FYEKMQ (reference sequence). CDR3 size: 15 residues. V lost 5 bases to trimming and J lost 4 bases; unmatched junction nucleotides: 8. CDR3: CASSQALAGRYEQYF. Here the CDR3 DNA reads TGTGCCAGCAGCCAGGCACTAGCGGGACGATACGAGCAGTACTTC.

The rearrangement uses TRBV2 and TRBJ1-2, with 8 bases that match TRBD1. V was pared by 6 bases and J by 5 bases, with 5 bases of the junction left unmatched. CDR1 SNHLY and CDR2 FYNNEI come from the germline V gene. The CDR3 sequence is 13 residues long. This CDR3 reads CASRTQGVYGYTF. As DNA, the CDR3 is TGTGCCAGCAGGACACAGGGGGTGTATGGCTACACCTTC.

The rearrangement uses TRBV11-2 and TRBJ2-3; 12 bases match TRBD2. Germline-derived CDR1 and CDR2 are SGHAT and FQNNGV. The CDR3 has 15 residues. Trimming removed 4 bases from V and 6 bases from J; junction bases left unmatched: 5. The CDR3 DNA reads as TGTGCCAGCAGCTCCTACGGACTAGCGGGGGATACGCAGTATTTT. This translates into CASSSYGLAGDTQYF. Full variable domain (missing parts from reference TRBV11-2 and TRBJ2-3): EAGVAQSPRYKIIEKRQSVAFWCNPISGHATLYWYQQILGQGPKLLIQFQNNGVVDDSQLPKDRFSAERLKGVDSTLKIQPAKLEDSAVYLCASSSYGLAGDTQYFGPGTRLTVL.